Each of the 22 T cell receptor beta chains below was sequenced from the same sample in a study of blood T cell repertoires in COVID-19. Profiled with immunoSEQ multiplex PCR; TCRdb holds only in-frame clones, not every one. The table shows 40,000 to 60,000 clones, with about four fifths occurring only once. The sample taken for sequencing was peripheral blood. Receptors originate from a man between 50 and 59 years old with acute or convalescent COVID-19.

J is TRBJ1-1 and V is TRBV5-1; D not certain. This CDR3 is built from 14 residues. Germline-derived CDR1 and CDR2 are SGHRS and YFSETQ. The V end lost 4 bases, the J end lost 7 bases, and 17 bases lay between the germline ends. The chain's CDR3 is CASSPGGSGIEAFF. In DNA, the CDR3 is TGCGCCAGCAGCCCGGGTGGCTCGGGGATTGAAGCTTTCTTT.

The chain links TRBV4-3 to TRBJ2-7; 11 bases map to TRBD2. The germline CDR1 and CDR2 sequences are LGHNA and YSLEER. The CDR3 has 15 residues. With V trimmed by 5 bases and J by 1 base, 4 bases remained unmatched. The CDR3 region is CASSEGLAGSYEQYF. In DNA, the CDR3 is TGCGCCAGCAGCGAAGGACTAGCGGGTTCCTACGAGCAGTACTTC.

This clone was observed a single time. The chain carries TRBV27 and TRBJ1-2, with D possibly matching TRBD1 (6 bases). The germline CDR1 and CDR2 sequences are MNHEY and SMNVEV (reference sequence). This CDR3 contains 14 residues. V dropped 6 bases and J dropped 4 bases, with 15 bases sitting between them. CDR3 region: CASSPTGFVYGYTF. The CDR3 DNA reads TGTGCCAGCAGCCCAACAGGGTTCGTCTATGGCTACACCTTC.

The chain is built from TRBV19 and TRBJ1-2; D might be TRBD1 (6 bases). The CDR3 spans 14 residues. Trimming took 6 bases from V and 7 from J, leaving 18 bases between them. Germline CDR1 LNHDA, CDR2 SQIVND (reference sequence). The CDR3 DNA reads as TGTGCCAGTAGGACTGGGACACGGGGTTTTGGCTACACCTTC. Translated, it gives CASRTGTRGFGYTF.

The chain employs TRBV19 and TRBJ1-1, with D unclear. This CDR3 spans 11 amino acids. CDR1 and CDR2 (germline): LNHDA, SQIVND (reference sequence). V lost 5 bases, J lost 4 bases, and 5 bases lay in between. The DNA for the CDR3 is TGTGCCAGTAGTCCCGGCACTGAAGCTTTCTTT. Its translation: CASSPGTEAFF.

This CDR3 is CASRQGSPYNSPLHF. The CDR3 bases are TGTGCCAGCCGACAGGGGTCCCCCTATAATTCACCCCTCCACTTT. The chain combines TRBV5-4 with TRBJ1-6; 8 nucleotides align to TRBD1. The CDR3 extends over 15 amino acids. Germline assignment: CDR1 SGHNT and CDR2 YYREEE (reference sequence). With V trimmed by 7 bases and J by 2 bases, 5 bases remained unmatched.

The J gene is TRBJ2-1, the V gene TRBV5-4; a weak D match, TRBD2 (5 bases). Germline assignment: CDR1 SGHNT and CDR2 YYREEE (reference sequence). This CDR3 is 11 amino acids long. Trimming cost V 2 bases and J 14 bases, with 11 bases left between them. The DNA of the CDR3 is TGTGCCAGCAGCTTCGGACCGGAGGAGTTCTTC. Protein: CASSFGPEEFF.

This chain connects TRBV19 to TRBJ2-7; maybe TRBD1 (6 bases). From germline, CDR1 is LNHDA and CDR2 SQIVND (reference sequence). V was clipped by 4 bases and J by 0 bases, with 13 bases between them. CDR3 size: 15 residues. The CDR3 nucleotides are TGTGCCAGTAGTACCGCAAGGGGGTCCTCCTACGAGCAGTACTTC. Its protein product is CASSTARGSSYEQYF.

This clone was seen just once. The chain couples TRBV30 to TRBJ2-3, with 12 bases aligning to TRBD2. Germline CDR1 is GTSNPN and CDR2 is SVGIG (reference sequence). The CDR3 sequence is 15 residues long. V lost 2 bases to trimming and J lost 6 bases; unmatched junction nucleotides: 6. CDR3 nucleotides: TGTGCCTGGAGTAAGCTAGCGGGAGGGCAGGATACGCAGTATTTT. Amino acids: CAWSKLAGGQDTQYF.

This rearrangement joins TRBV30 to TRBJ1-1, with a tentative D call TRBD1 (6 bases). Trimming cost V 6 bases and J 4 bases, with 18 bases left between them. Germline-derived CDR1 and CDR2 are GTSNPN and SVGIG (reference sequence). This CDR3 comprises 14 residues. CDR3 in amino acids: CACFITGYFTEAFF. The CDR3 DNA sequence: TGTGCCTGCTTCATTACAGGGTATTTCACTGAAGCTTTCTTT. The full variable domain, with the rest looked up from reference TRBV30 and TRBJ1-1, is SQTIHQWPATLVQPVGSPLSLECTVEGTSNPNLYWYRQAAGRGLQLLFYSVGIGQISSEVPQNLSASRPQDRQFILSSKKLLLSDSGFYLCACFITGYFTEAFFGQGTRLTVV.

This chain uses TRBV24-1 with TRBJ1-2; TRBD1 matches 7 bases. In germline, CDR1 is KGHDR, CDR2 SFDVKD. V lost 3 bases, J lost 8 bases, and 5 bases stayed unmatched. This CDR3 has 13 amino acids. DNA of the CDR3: TGTGCCACCAGTGATCGACAGGGTAAGGGCTACACCTTC. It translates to CATSDRQGKGYTF.

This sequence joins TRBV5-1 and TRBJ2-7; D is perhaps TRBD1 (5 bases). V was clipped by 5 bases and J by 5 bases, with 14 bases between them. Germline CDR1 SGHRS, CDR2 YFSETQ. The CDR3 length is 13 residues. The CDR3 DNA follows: TGCGCCAGCAGTTCCATCTACAGGAACGAGCAGTACTTC. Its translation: CASSSIYRNEQYF.

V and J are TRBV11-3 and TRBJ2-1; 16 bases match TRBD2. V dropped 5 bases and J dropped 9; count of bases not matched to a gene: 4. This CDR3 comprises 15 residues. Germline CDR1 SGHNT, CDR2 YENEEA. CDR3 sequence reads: CASSAGTSGRVEQFF. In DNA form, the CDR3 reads TGTGCCAGCAGCGCCGGGACTAGCGGGAGGGTTGAGCAGTTCTTC.

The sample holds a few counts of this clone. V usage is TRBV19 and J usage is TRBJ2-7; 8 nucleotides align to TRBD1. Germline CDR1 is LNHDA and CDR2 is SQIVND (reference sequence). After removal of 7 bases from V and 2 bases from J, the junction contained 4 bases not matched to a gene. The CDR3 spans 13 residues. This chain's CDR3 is CASKQQGAYEQYF. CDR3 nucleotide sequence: TGTGCCAGTAAGCAACAGGGGGCCTACGAGCAGTACTTC. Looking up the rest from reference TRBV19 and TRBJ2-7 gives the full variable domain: DGGITQSPKYLFRKEGQNVTLSCEQNLNHDAMYWYRQDPGQGLRLIYYSQIVNDFQKGDIAEGYSVSREKKESFPLTVTSAQKNPTAFYLCASKQQGAYEQYFGPGTRLTVT.

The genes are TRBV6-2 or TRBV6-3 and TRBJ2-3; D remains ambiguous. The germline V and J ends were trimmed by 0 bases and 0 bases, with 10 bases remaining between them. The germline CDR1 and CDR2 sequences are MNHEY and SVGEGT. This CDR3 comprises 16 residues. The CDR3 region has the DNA TGTGCCAGCAGTTACTCTCTCCTCACTAGCACAGATACGCAGTATTTT. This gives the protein CASSYSLLTSTDTQYF.

The CDR3 DNA reads as TGTGCCAGCTCACCACGGCGGGGGGGTGTACAAGAGACCCAGTACTTC. Translation gives CASSPRRGGVQETQYF. The rearrangement joins TRBV18 to TRBJ2-5; TRBD2 aligns across 9 bases. This CDR3 spans 16 amino acids. J gave up 2 bases and V 1 base, and 5 bases lay outside the gene matches. Looked up from germline, CDR1 is KGHSH and CDR2 is LQKENI.

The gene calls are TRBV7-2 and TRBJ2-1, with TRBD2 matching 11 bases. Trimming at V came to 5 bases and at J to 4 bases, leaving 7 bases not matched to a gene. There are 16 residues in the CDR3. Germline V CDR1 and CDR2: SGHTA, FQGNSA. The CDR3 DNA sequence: TGTGCCAGCAGCACCCGGACTAGCGGGTATTACAATGAGCAGTTCTTC. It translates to CASSTRTSGYYNEQFF.

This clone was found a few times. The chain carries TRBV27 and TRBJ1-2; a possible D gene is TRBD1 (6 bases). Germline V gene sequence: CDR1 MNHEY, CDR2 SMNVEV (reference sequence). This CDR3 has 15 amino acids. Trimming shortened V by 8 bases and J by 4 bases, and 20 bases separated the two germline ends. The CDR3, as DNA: TGTGCCAGCGCCGCAAGGGGGGGGCCTAGCTATGGCTACACCTTC. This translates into CASAARGGPSYGYTF.

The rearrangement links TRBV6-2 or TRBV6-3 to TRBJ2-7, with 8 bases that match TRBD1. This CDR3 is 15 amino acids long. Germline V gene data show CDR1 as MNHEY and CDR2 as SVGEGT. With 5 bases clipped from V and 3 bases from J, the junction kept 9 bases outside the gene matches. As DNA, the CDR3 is TGTGCCAGCAGTCTCCCCAGGACAGGGTACTACGAGCAGTACTTC. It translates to CASSLPRTGYYEQYF.

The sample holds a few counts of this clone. CDR3 residues: CASSPTDKNQPQHF. The CDR3 DNA is TGTGCCAGCAGCCCAACAGATAAGAATCAGCCCCAGCATTTT. This chain joins TRBV6-6 and TRBJ1-5; D is ambiguous. The V gene's germline CDR1 is MNHNY and CDR2 SVGAGI (reference sequence). This CDR3 has 14 residues. With 6 bases removed from V and 4 bases from J, the gap between germline ends came to 13 bases.

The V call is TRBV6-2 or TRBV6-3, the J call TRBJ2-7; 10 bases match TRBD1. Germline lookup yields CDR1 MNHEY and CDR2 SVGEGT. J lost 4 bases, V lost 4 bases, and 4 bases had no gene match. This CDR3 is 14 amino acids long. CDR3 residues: CASSSTGGWYEQYF. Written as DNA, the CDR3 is TGTGCCAGCAGTTCGACAGGGGGCTGGTACGAGCAGTACTTC.

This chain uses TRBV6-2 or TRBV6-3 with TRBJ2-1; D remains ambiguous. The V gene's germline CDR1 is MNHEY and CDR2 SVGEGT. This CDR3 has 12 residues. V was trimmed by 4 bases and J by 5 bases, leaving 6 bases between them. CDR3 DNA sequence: TGTGCCAGCAGTTTCGACAACAATGAGCAGTTCTTC. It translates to CASSFDNNEQFF.